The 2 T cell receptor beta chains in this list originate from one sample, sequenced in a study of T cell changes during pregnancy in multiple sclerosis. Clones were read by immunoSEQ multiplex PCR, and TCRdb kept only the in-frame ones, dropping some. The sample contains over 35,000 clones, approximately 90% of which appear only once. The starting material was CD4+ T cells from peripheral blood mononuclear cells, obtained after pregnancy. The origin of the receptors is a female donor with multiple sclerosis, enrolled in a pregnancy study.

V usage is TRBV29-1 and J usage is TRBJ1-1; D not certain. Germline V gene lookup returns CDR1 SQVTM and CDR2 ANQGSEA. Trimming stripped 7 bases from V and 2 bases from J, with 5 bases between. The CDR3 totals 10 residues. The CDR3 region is CSALNTEAFF. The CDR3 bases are TGCAGCGCCCTCAACACTGAAGCTTTCTTT. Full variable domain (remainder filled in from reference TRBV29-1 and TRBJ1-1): SAVISQKPSRDICQRGTSLTIQCQVDSQVTMMFWYRQQPGQSLTLIATANQGSEATYESGFVIDKFPISRPNLTFSTLTVSNMSPEDSSIYLCSALNTEAFFGQGTRLTVV.

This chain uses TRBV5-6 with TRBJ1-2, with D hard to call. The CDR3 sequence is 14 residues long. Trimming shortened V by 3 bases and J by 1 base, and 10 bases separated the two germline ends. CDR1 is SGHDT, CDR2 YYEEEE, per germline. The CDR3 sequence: CASSWREGNYGYTF. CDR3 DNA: TGTGCCAGCAGCTGGAGGGAGGGTAACTATGGCTACACCTTC. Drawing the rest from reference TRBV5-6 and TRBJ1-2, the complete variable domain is DAGVTQSPTHLIKTRGQQVTLRCSPKSGHDTVSWYQQALGQGPQFIFQYYEEEERQRGNFPDRFSGHQFPNYSSELNVNALLLGDSALYLCASSWREGNYGYTFGSGTRLTVV.